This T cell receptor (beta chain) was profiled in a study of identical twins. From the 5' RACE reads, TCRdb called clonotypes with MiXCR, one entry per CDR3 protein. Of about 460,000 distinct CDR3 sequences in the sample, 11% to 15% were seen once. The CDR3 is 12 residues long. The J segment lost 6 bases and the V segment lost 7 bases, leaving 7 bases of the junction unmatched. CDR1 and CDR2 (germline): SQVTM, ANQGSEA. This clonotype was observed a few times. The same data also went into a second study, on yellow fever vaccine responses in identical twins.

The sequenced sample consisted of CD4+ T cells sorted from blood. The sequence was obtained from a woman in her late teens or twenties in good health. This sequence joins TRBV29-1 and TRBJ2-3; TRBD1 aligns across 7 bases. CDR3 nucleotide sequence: TGCAGCGGACAGGGTGGATTTGATACGCAGTATTTT. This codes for CSGQGGFDTQYF.